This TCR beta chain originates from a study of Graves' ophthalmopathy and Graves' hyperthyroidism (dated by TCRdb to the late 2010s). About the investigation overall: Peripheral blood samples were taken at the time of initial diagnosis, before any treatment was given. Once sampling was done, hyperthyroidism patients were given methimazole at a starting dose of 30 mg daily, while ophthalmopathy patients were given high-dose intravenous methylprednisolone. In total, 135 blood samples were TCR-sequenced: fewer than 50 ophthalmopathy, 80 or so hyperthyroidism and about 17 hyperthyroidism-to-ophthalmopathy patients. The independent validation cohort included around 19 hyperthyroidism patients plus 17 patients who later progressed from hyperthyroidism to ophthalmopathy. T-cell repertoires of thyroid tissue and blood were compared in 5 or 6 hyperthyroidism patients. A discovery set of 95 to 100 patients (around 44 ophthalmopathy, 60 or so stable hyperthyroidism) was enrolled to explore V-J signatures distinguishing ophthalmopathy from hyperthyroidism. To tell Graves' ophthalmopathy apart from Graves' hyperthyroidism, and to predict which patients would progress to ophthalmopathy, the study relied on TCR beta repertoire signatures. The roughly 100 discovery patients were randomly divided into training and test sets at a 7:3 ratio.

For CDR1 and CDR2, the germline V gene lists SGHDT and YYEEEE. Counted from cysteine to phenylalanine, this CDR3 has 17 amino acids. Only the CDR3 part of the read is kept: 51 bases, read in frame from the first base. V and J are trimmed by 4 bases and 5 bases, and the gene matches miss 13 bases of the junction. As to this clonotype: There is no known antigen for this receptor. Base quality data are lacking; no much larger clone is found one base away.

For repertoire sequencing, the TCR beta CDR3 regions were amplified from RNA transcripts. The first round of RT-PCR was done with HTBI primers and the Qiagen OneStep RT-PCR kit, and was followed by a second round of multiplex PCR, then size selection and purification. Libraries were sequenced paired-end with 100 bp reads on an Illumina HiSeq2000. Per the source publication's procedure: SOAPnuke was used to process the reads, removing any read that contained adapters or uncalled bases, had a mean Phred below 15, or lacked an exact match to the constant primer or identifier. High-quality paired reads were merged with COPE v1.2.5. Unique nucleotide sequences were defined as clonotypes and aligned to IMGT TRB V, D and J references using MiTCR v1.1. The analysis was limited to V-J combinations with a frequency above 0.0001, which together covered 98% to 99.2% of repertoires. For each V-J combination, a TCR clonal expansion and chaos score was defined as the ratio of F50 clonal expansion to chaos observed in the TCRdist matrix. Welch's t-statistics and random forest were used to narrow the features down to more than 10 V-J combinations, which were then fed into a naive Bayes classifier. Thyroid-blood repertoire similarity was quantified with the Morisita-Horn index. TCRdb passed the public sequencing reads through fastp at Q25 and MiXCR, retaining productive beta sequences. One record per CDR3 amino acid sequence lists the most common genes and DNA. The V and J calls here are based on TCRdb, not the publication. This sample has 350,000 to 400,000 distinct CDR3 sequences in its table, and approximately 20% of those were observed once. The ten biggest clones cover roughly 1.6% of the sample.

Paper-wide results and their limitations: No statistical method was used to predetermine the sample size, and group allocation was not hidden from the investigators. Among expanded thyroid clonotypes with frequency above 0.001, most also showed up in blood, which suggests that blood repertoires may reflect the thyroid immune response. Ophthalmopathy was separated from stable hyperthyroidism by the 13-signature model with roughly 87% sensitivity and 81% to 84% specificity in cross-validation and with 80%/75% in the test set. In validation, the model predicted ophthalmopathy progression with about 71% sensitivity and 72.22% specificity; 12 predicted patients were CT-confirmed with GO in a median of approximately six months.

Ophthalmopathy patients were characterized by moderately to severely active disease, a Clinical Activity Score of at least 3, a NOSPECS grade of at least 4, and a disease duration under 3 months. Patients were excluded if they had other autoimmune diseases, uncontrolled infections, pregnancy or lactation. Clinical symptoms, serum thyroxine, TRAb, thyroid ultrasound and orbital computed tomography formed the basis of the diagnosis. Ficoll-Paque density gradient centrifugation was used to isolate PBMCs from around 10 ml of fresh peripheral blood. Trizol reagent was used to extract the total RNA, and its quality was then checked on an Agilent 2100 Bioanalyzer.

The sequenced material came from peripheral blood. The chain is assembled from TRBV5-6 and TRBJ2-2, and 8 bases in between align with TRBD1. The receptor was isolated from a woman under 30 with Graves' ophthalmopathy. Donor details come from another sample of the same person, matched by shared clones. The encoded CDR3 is CASSLFIDRGGTGELFF. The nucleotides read TGTGCCAGCAGCCTCTTCATCGACAGGGGTGGTACCGGGGAGCTGTTTTTT.